These 20 T cell receptor beta chains were all obtained from the same sample, sequenced in a study of blood T cells in healthy people across ages. Alongside a J-beta primer mix, a sample-barcoded 5' primer served in a second PCR lasting roughly 6 to 11 cycles. TCRdb analysed the 5' RACE reads with MiXCR anew, one entry per CDR3 protein. This repertoire shows roughly 1,700,000 distinct CDR3 sequences, 25% to 30% found once; its top ten account for roughly 8%. Sequencing was performed on blood. The receptors were sampled from a woman in her 30s in good health.

The sample holds a few counts of this clonotype. The genes are TRBV20-1 and TRBJ1-2; TRBD1 matches at 7 bases. The CDR3 length is 14 residues. J lost 4 bases, V lost 3 bases, and 8 bases had no gene match. The germline V gene encodes CDR1 DFQATT and CDR2 SNEGSKA (reference sequence). CDR3 sequence (DNA): TGCAGTGCTAGGCTAACAGGGGAAATCTATGGCTACACCTTC. Translating gives CSARLTGEIYGYTF.

This clonotype was counted many times. V is TRBV25-1 and J is TRBJ2-5; D not certain. The closer fit of TRBJ2-7 to the DNA end suggests the J call may be wrong. CDR1 is MGHDK, CDR2 SYGVNS, per germline. The CDR3 length is 12 residues. Here the CDR3 reads CASRAMDYEQYF. The DNA for the CDR3 is TGTGCCAGCAGGGCTATGGACTACGAGCAGTACTTC.

Concerning this clonotype: A read error may produce the germline difference seen at one junction end. As DNA, the CDR3 is TGTGCCAGCAGCTTTCGGGGATCCTACAATGGGCAGTTCTTC. Translating gives CASSFRGSYNGQFF. The rearrangement joins TRBV5-6 to TRBJ2-1; TRBD2 is a possible D gene (5 bases). The germline V gene encodes CDR1 SGHDT and CDR2 YYEEEE. This CDR3 is built from 14 residues.

Turning to this clonotype: Compared with germline, one end of the junction differs, possibly owing to a read error. V and J are TRBV28 and TRBJ2-7; D remains ambiguous. Germline V gene lookup returns CDR1 MDHEN and CDR2 SYDVKM. This CDR3 contains 14 residues. The CDR3 reads CASSSPPGSYKQYF. CDR3 in DNA: TGTGCCAGCAGTTCCCCCCCCGGCTCCTACAAGCAGTACTTC.

A few counts support this clonotype. This chain uses TRBV3-1 with TRBJ2-1; 8 bases match TRBD1. Germline loops: CDR1 LGHDT, CDR2 YNNKEL (reference sequence). V shed 3 bases and J 0 bases; nucleotides not matched to a gene: 1. The CDR3 extends over 15 amino acids. This CDR3 is CASSQDRVSYNEQFF. The CDR3 DNA reads TGTGCCAGCAGCCAGGACAGGGTCTCCTACAATGAGCAGTTCTTC.

This clonotype has ten or more counts. The chain links TRBV5-1 to TRBJ2-5, with D perhaps TRBD1 (5 bases). Germline values: CDR1 SGHRS, CDR2 YFSETQ. The CDR3 has 15 residues. V lost 0 bases, J lost 1 base, and 10 bases lay in between. The CDR3 DNA reads as TGCGCCAGCAGCTTGGTACGACAGACCCAAGAGACCCAGTACTTC. The encoded protein is CASSLVRQTQETQYF.

This clonotype has just a few counts. J is TRBJ2-3 and V is TRBV20-1; 9 positions agree with TRBD1. The CDR3 is 15 amino acids. Germline V CDR1 and CDR2: DFQATT, SNEGSKA (reference sequence). V shed 6 bases and J 6 bases; nucleotides not matched to a gene: 13. CDR3 in amino acids: CSAAKTGQGDDTQYF. CDR3 in DNA: TGCAGTGCAGCAAAGACGGGACAGGGAGACGATACGCAGTATTTT.

This clonotype was recorded a few times. The gene calls are TRBV2 and TRBJ2-5; TRBD1 matches 7 bases. CDR1 is SNHLY and CDR2 is FYNNEI in the germline V gene. This CDR3 contains 14 residues. Losses at the gene ends were 6 bases for V and 4 bases for J; bases not matched to a gene: 8. As DNA, the CDR3 is TGTGCCAGCAGACAACCAGGGGGATTAGAGACCCAGTACTTC. Translating it yields CASRQPGGLETQYF.

Comments on this clonotype: This may come from a read error, since a much larger clone is one base off. This chain uses TRBV12-3 or TRBV12-4 with TRBJ2-4, with 9 bases aligning to TRBD2. The CDR3 has 15 amino acids. J lost 10 bases, V lost 5 bases, and 12 bases had no gene match. The CDR3 DNA sequence: TGTGCCAGCAGTCCTCGGTATGGCGGGAGGGAGATTCAGTACTTC. This sequence encodes CASSPRYGGREIQYF.

The gene calls are TRBV2 and TRBJ2-7; weak D call: TRBD2 (5 bases). V shed 4 bases and J shed 3 bases, with 10 bases lying between them. This CDR3 is 13 amino acids long. CDR1 is SNHLY, CDR2 FYNNEI, per germline. DNA for the CDR3: TGTGCCAGCAGTGCACTAGTTGACTACGAGCAGTACTTC. This translates into CASSALVDYEQYF.

V is TRBV10-3 and J is TRBJ2-4; 8 nucleotides match TRBD1. Germline-derived CDR1 and CDR2 are ENHRY and SYGVKD. This CDR3 is 15 amino acids long. J gave up 13 bases and V 6 bases, and 17 bases lay outside the gene matches. Here the CDR3 reads CAIRASLRGHNEQYF. The CDR3 region has the DNA TGTGCCATCAGGGCCTCTCTCAGGGGGCACAATGAGCAGTACTTC.

The chain carries TRBV20-1 and TRBJ1-2; maybe TRBD1 (6 bases). CDR3 length: 12 amino acids. V lost 3 bases, J lost 4 bases, and 9 bases lay in between. Germline V gene sequence: CDR1 DFQATT, CDR2 SNEGSKA (reference sequence). CDR3 sequence (DNA): TGCAGTGCTAGGTGGGGGCGCTATGGCTACACCTTC. It translates to CSARWGRYGYTF.

This clonotype was observed a few times. The chain uses TRBV28 and TRBJ2-7, with 8 bases identical to TRBD2. Germline-derived CDR1 and CDR2 are MDHEN and SYDVKM. The V gene end was trimmed by 7 bases and the J gene end by 3 bases; junction bases not matched to a gene: 11. This CDR3 has 15 amino acids. CDR3: CASTRGGTVNYEQYF. The CDR3 DNA follows: TGTGCCAGCACCCGGGGGGGGACGGTGAACTACGAGCAGTACTTC.

The rearrangement links TRBV7-7 to TRBJ2-5; 12 positions agree with TRBD2. The CDR3 length is 15 residues. Germline CDR1 is SSHAT and CDR2 is FNYEAQ (reference sequence). The ends lost 4 bases at V and 3 bases at J; junction bases unmatched: 3. The CDR3 spells CASSSTSGGKETQYF. The DNA for the CDR3 is TGTGCCAGCAGCTCGACTAGCGGGGGAAAAGAGACCCAGTACTTC.

In its sample, this clonotype was seen a few times. The gene calls are TRBV20-1 and TRBJ2-5; maybe TRBD2 (6 bases). This CDR3 is built from 13 residues. V gave up 4 bases and J gave up 3 bases, with 12 bases separating them. Germline V gives CDR1 DFQATT, CDR2 SNEGSKA (reference sequence). In DNA, the CDR3 is TGCAGTGCTAACGCGGAGGGTGAAGAGACCCAGTACTTC. It specifies CSANAEGEETQYF.

This clonotype was detected a few times. The V and J genes are TRBV11-2 and TRBJ2-7; possible D gene TRBD2, 6 bases. The germline V gene has CDR1 SGHAT and CDR2 FQNNGV. Deletions cut 5 bases from V and 6 bases from J, with 14 bases between. This CDR3 has 13 residues. The CDR3 loop is CASSLRWEAEQYF. CDR3 bases: TGTGCCAGCAGCCTTAGGTGGGAGGCCGAGCAGTACTTC. Variable domain in full (rest from reference TRBV11-2 and TRBJ2-7): EAGVAQSPRYKIIEKRQSVAFWCNPISGHATLYWYQQILGQGPKLLIQFQNNGVVDDSQLPKDRFSAERLKGVDSTLKIQPAKLEDSAVYLCASSLRWEAEQYFGPGTRLTVT.

This clonotype occurred many times. This chain connects TRBV4-2 to TRBJ2-5; D possibly corresponds to TRBD2 (6 bases). Germline values: CDR1 LGHNA, CDR2 YNFKEQ. V was pared by 9 bases and J by 2 bases, with 10 bases between. The CDR3 runs to 12 residues. The CDR3 here is CASSGRQETQYF. The CDR3, as DNA: TGTGCCAGTTCCGGGAGACAAGAGACCCAGTACTTC.

In this sample, this clonotype turned up once. This chain uses TRBV10-3 with TRBJ1-6, with unresolved D. CDR3 size: 15 residues. Per the germline V gene, CDR1 is ENHRY and CDR2 is SYGVKD. Trimming cost V 2 bases and J 5 bases, with 10 bases left between them. The CDR3 bases are TGTGCCATCAGTGAGGAGATGATGGATAATTCACCCCTCCACTTT. It yields the protein CAISEEMMDNSPLHF.

As for this clonotype: A read error is possible here, since a much larger clone lies one base away. The CDR3 DNA sequence: TGTGCCAGCAGTTGGAAAGCCTCCTACGAGCAGTACTTC. Translated: CASSWKASYEQYF. The genes are TRBV6-2 or TRBV6-3 and TRBJ2-7; D is uncertain. CDR1 is MNHEY and CDR2 is SVGEGT in the germline V gene. The CDR3 is made up of 13 amino acids. Trimming removed 4 bases at V and 0 bases at J, with 7 bases between.

This chain uses TRBV6-1 with TRBJ2-7, with 8 bases aligning to TRBD2. CDR1 MNHNS and CDR2 SASEGT come from the germline V gene. Unmatched junction bases numbered 5, after V lost 4 bases and J lost 0 bases. The CDR3 spans 15 residues. The CDR3 reads CASSAGRGDSYEQYF. The CDR3 coding sequence is TGTGCCAGCAGTGCGGGGCGGGGGGACTCCTACGAGCAGTACTTC.